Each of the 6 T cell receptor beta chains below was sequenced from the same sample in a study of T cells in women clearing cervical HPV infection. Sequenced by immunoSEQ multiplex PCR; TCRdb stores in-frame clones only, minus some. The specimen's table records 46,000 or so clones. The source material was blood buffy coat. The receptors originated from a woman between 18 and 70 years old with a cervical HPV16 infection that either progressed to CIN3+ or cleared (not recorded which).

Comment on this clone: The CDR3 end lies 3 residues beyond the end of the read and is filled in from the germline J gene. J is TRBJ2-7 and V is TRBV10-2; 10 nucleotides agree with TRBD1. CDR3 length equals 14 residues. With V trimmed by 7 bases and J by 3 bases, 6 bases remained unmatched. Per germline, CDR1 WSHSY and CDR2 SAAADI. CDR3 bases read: TGCGCCAGCACGGGACAGGGGCTACTCTACGAG. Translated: CASTGQGLLYE. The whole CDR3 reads CASTGQGLLYEQYF.

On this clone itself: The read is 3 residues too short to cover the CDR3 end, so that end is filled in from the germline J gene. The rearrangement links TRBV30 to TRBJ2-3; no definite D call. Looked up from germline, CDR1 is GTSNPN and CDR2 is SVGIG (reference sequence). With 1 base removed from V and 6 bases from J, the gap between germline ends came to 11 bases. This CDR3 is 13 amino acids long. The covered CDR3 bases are TGTGCCTGGAGTGCCCCGTCCTTCGATACG. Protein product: CAWSAPSFDT. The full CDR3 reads CAWSAPSFDTQYF.

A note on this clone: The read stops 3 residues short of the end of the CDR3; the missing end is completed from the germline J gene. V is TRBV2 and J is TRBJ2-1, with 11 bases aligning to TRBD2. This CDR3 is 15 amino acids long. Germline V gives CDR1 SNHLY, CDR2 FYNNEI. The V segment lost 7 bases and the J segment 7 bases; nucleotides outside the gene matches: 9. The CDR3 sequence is CASTLGLAVLNEQFF. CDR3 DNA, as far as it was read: TGTGCCAGCACCTTGGGACTAGCGGTTTTAAATGAG.

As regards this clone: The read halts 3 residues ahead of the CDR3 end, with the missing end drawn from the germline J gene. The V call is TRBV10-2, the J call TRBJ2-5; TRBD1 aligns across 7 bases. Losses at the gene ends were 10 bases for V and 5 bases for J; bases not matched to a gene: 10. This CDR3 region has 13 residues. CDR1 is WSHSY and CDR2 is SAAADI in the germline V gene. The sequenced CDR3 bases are TGCGCCACCTTGGACAGGAATTGGGAGACC. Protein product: CATLDRNWET. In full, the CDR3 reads CATLDRNWETQYF.

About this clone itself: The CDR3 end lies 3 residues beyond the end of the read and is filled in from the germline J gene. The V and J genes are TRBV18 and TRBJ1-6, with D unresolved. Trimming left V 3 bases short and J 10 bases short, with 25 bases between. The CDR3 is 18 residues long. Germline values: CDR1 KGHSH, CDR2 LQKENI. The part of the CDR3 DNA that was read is TGTGCCAGCTCACCCCCCGGGATCCGGGGTCCAACCGGGTCACCC. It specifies CASSPPGIRGPTGSP. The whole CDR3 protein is CASSPPGIRGPTGSPLHF.

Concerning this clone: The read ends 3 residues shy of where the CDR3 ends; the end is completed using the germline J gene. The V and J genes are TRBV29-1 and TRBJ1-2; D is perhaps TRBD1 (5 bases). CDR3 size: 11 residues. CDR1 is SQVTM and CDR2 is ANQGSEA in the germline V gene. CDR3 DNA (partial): TGCAGCTGTCAGGGATTTTACGGC. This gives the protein CSCQGFYG. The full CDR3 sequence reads CSCQGFYGYTF.